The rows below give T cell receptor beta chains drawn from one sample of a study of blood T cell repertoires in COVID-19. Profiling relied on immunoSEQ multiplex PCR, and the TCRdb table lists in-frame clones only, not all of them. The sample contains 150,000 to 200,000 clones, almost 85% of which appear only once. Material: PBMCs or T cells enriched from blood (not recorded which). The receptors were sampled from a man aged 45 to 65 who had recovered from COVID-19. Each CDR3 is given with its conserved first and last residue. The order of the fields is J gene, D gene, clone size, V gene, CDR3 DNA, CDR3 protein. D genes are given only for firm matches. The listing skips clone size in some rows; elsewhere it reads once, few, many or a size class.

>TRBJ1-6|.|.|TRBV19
TGTGCCAGTAATAGAGGGAACCATAATTCACCCCTCCACTTT
CASNRGNHNSPLHF
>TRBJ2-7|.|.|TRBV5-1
TGCGCCAGCAGCTTGAAGGGCCCGGAGGGAGAGCAGTACTTC
CASSLKGPEGEQYF
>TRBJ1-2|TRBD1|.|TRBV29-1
TGCAGCGTTGGCGGCGGACAGGGGAGCTATGGCTACACCTTC
CSVGGGQGSYGYTF
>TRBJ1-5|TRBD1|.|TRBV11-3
TGTGCCAGCAGCTTAGTCGGGACAGGGGTTCAAGTTCAGCCCCAGCATTTT
CASSLVGTGVQVQPQHF
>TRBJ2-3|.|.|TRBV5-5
TGTGCCAGCAGCTTGATGGGGACACAGTCTGCAGATACGCAGTATTTT
CASSLMGTQSADTQYF
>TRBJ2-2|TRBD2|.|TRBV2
TGTGCCAGCAGTGATAGGACTAGTGTCGCCGGGGAGCTGTTTTTT
CASSDRTSVAGELFF
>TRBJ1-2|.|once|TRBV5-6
TGTGCCAGCAGCTTGGGGGGACCAGGGGATGGCTACACCTTC
CASSLGGPGDGYTF
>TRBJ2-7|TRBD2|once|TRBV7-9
TGTGCCAGCAGCACTCCCGAAGGACTAGCGGGTAACTACTACGAGCAGTACTTC
CASSTPEGLAGNYYEQYF
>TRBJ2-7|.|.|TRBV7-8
TGTGCCAGCAGCTCGCACAACCCCAGGGCCGAGCAGTACTTC
CASSSHNPRAEQYF
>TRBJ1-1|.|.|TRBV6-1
TGTGCCACCGCGGACAGACTGGGCACTGAAGCTTTCTTT
CATADRLGTEAFF
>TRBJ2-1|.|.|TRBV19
TGTGCCAGTAGTATCCCTATCTACAATGAGCAGTTCTTC
CASSIPIYNEQFF
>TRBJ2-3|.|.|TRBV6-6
TGTGCCAGCAGTTATACAGGGAAAGCAGATACGCAGTATTTT
CASSYTGKADTQYF
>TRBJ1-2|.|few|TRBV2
TGTGCCAGCAGTGAAGTCGGGGTAGCTGGCTACACCTTC
CASSEVGVAGYTF
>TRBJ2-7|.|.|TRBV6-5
TGTGCCAGCAGTTACGGCTCAACCTACGAGCAGTACTTC
CASSYGSTYEQYF
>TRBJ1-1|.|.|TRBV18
TGTGCCAGCTCACCACAACGGGGGGGCACTGAAGCTTTCTTT
CASSPQRGGTEAFF
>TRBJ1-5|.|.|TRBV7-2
TGTGCCAGCAGCCTAGTTTATAGCAATCAGCCCCAGCATTTT
CASSLVYSNQPQHF
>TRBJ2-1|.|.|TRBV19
TGTGCCAGTACCCCAGGGGCCCCGCGGGGGAATGAGCAGTTCTTC
CASTPGAPRGNEQFF
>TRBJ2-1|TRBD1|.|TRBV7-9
TGTGCCAGCTCCGGGACAGGGGGGAATGAGCAGTTCTTC
CASSGTGGNEQFF
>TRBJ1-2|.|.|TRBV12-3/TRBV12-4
TGTGCCAGCAGTTTCTCGCAGAACTATGGCTACACCTTC
CASSFSQNYGYTF
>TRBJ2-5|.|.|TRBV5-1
TGCGCCAGCAGCTTGGGGCCATCCCAAGAGACCCAGTACTTC
CASSLGPSQETQYF
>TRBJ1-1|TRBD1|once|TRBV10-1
TGCGCCAATGACAGGGCCTGGAACACTGAAGCTTTCTTT
CANDRAWNTEAFF
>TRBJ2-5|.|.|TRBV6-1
TGTGCCAGCAGTGGGGTAAGACAGGCCAACCAAGAGACCCAGTACTTC
CASSGVRQANQETQYF
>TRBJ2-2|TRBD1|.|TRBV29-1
TGCAGCGTCGTTGGGACAGCAGATTACACCGGGGAGCTGTTTTTT
CSVVGTADYTGELFF
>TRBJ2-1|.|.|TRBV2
TGTGCCAGCAGTGAAGGCGGTCACCCGTACAATGAGCAGTTCTTC
CASSEGGHPYNEQFF
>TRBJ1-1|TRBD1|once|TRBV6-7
TGTGCCAGTCATTACGAGAGACAGGGGGTGAACACTGAAGCTTTCTTT
CASHYERQGVNTEAFF
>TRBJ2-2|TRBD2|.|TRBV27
TGTGCCAGCAGTTTACGGCGGGAGCCCTGGAACACCGGGGAGCTGTTTTTT
CASSLRREPWNTGELFF
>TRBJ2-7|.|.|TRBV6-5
TGTGCCAGCAGCTCAAAGGGGGGGAGCTCCTACGAGCAGTACTTC
CASSSKGGSSYEQYF
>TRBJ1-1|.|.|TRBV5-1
TGCGCCAGCAGCCCGGACACTTTGAACACTGAAGCTTTCTTT
CASSPDTLNTEAFF
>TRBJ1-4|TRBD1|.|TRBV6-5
TGTGTCAGCAGTACGGGACAGGGAGATGAAAAACTGTTTTTT
CVSSTGQGDEKLFF
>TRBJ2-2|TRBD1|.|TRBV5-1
TGCGCCAGCAGCCTACAGGGGCCCAACACCGGGGAGCTGTTTTTT
CASSLQGPNTGELFF
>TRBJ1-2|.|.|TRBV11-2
TGTGCCAGCAGCTTAGAGCGTATTTTGGGCTACACCTTC
CASSLERILGYTF
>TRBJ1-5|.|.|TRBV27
TGTGCCAGCAGCTCGACAGGTAATAGCAATCAGCCCCAGCATTTT
CASSSTGNSNQPQHF
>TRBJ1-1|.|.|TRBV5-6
TGTGCCAGCAGCTCCCTCCGGGATACGAACACTGAAGCTTTCTTT
CASSSLRDTNTEAFF
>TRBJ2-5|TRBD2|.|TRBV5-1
TGCGCCAGCAGCTTGGGGACTAGCGGGGGTATGGAAGAGACCCAGTACTTC
CASSLGTSGGMEETQYF
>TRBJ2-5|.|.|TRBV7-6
TGTGCCAGCAGCCGAGCGGTCGAAGAGACCCAGTACTTC
CASSRAVEETQYF
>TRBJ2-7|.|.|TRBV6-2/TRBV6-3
TGTGCCAGCAGTTACGGCTTGAGGCTCTCCTACGAGCAGTACTTC
CASSYGLRLSYEQYF
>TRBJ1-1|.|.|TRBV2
TGTGCCAGCAGTGAATTTTTGGGGGCAGGGATGAACACTGAAGCTTTCTTT
CASSEFLGAGMNTEAFF
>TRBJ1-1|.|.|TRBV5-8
TGTGCCAGCAGCTTGTTTGGGGACATGAACACTGAAGCTTTCTTT
CASSLFGDMNTEAFF
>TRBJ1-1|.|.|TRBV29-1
TGCAGCGTTGAGGAGGGCGGAGGGCCGAACGCTGAAGCTTTCTTT
CSVEEGGGPNAEAFF
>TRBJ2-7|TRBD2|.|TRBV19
TGTGCCAGTAAGGAGGCGGGAGGGCCCAACGAGCAGTACTTC
CASKEAGGPNEQYF
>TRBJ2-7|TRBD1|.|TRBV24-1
TGTGCCACCAGTGACCCCGCGGGGACAGGGATCGACGAGCAGTACTTC
CATSDPAGTGIDEQYF
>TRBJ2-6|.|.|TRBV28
TGTGCCAGCAGTTTAAGCGGTCCCTCTGGGGCCAACGTCCTGACTTTC
CASSLSGPSGANVLTF
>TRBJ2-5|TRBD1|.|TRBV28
TGTGCCAGCAGTTTCCTACAGGGGGGAGGAGAGACCCAGTACTTC
CASSFLQGGGETQYF
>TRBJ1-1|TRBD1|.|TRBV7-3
TGTGCCAGCAGCTTAACCGACAGGGCAGTAGCTTTCTTT
CASSLTDRAVAFF
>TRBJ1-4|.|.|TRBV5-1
TGCGCCAGCAGCAACCCCGGTCCAGGGGCTAATGAAAAACTGTTTTTT
CASSNPGPGANEKLFF
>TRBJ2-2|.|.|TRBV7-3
TGTGCCAGCAGCCCCCCGGGGTTCGGGGAGCTGTTTTTT
CASSPPGFGELFF
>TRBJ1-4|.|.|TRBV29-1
TGCAGCGGACGAGTCGTAGGGGCGGACGAAAAACTGTTTTTT
CSGRVVGADEKLFF
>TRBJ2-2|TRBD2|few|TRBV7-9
TGTGCCAGCAGCCCTAGCGGGGTCGGTACGAGAGACGGGGAGCTGTTTTTT
CASSPSGVGTRDGELFF
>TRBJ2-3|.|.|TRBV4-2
TGTGCCAGCAGCCAATCCGCTAGGAGTGCCGATACGCAGTATTTT
CASSQSARSADTQYF
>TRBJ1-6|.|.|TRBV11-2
TGTGCCAGCAGCTTAGGGATGGGGCTTTCACCCCTCCACTTT
CASSLGMGLSPLHF
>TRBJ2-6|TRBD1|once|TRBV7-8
TGTGCCAGCAGCTTCTCGGACAGGCCCTCCGCTGGGGCCAACGTCCTGACTTTC
CASSFSDRPSAGANVLTF
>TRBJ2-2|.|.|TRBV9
TGTGCCAGCAGCGTAGGCGTTAGGGGAGGTACCGGGGAGCTGTTTTTT
CASSVGVRGGTGELFF
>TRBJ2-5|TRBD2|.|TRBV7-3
TGTGCCAGCAGCCCCCAGACTAGCGGGAGGGGAGAGACCCAGTACTTC
CASSPQTSGRGETQYF
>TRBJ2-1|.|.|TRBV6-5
TGTGCCAGCCAATGGACAGATTACAATGAGCAGTTCTTC
CASQWTDYNEQFF